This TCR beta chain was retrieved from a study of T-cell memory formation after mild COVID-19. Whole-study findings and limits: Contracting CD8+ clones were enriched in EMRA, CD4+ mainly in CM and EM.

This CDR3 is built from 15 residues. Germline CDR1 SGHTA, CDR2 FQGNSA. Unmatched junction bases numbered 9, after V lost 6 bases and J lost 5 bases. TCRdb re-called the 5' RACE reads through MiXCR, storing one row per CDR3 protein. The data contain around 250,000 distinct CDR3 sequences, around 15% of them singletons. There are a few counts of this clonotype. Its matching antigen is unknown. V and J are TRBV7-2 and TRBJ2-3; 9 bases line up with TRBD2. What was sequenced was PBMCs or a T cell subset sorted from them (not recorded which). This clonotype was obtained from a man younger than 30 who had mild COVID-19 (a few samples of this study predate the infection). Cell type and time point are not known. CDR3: CASSSLAGWEDTQYF. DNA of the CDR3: TGTGCCAGCAGTTCCCTAGCGGGGTGGGAAGATACGCAGTATTTT.